This passage covers 9 T cell receptor beta chains from one sample sequenced in a study of blood T cell repertoires in COVID-19. The method was immunoSEQ multiplex PCR; TCRdb's version includes in-frame clones alone and lacks a portion of them. The sample holds 100,000 to 150,000 clones, 75% to 90% seen once. Specimen: peripheral blood. Every receptor here comes from a man aged 45-65 years with active COVID-19.

As DNA, the CDR3 is TGTGCCAGCAGCCAAGATGGGGACTATAACTACGAGCAGTACTTC. Amino acids: CASSQDGDYNYEQYF. V and J are TRBV3-1 (or the pseudogene TRBV3-2) and TRBJ2-7; TRBD2 matches at 7 bases. CDR1 and CDR2 (germline): LGHDT, YNNKEL (reference sequence). This CDR3 comprises 15 residues. J was trimmed by 3 bases and V by 0 bases; bases with no gene match: 5.

V is TRBV7-3 and J is TRBJ1-3; 7 nucleotides align to TRBD1. The CDR3 loop spans 16 amino acids. CDR1 SGHTA and CDR2 FQGTGA come from the germline V gene. Unmatched junction bases numbered 7, after V lost 1 base and J lost 4 bases. As DNA, the CDR3 is TGTGCCAGCAGCTTAATAGGGGGCGCATCCGGAAACACCATATATTTT. Translation: CASSLIGGASGNTIYF.

The chain employs TRBV3-1 (or the pseudogene TRBV3-2) and TRBJ1-1, with TRBD1 matching over 10 bases. The CDR3 is 14 amino acids. Germline-derived CDR1 and CDR2 are LGHDT and YNNKEL (reference sequence). V gave up 4 bases and J gave up 5 bases; unmatched junction bases: 4. Written as DNA, the CDR3 is TGTGCCAGCAGCCTTACGGACAGGGGGACTGAAGCTTTCTTT. Amino acids: CASSLTDRGTEAFF.

On this clone itself: This same CDR3 is encoded by further DNA sequences in the sample. V is TRBV19 and J is TRBJ2-7; 8 bases map to TRBD1. The CDR3 spans 13 residues. V shed 6 bases and J 3 bases; nucleotides not matched to a gene: 4. CDR1 is LNHDA, CDR2 SQIVND, per germline (reference sequence). CDR3 sequence reads: CASSRGQGYEQYF. Written as DNA, the CDR3 is TGTGCCAGTAGCAGGGGGCAAGGCTACGAGCAGTACTTC.

The sample holds a few counts of this clone. J is TRBJ1-6 and V is TRBV7-9, with TRBD1 matching 7 bases. The CDR3 runs 13 residues. With 5 bases clipped from V and 10 bases from J, the junction kept 5 bases outside the gene matches. Germline V lookup: CDR1 SEHNR, CDR2 FQNEAQ (reference sequence). DNA of the CDR3: TGTGCCAGCAGCGCAACAGGGGACTCACCCCTCCACTTT. Protein: CASSATGDSPLHF.

The chain recombines TRBV3-1 (or the pseudogene TRBV3-2) with TRBJ2-2, with a possible D match to TRBD1 (6 bases). This CDR3 is built from 15 residues. Germline V lookup: CDR1 LGHDT, CDR2 YNNKEL (reference sequence). V was clipped by 4 bases and J by 2 bases, with 11 bases between them. CDR3 bases: TGTGCCAGCAGCCCCGGGACATTTAACACCGGGGAGCTGTTTTTT. Translating gives CASSPGTFNTGELFF.

A few counts support this clone. V and J are TRBV7-8 and TRBJ2-3; TRBD2 matches at 13 bases. The germline V gene has CDR1 SGHVS and CDR2 FQNEAQ. V trimming: 5 bases; J trimming: 0 bases; junction bases outside the gene matches: 11. The CDR3 covers 19 residues. The CDR3 loop reads CASSPHRLAGGRSTDTQYF. The CDR3 DNA is TGTGCCAGCAGCCCCCACAGACTAGCGGGGGGCCGGAGCACAGATACGCAGTATTTT. Full variable domain (missing parts from reference TRBV7-8 and TRBJ2-3): GAGVSQSPRYKVAKRGQDVALRCDPISGHVSLFWYQQALGQGPEFLTYFQNEAQLDKSGLPSDRFFAERPEGSVSTLKIQRTQQEDSAVYLCASSPHRLAGGRSTDTQYFGPGTRLTVL.

The chain has TRBV9 and TRBJ2-6, with 9 nucleotides matching TRBD1. The CDR3 sequence is 18 residues long. With 4 bases clipped from V and 2 bases from J, the junction kept 10 bases outside the gene matches. In germline, CDR1 is SGDLS, CDR2 YYNGEE. DNA of the CDR3: TGTGCCAGCAGCAGTAAGGACAGGGGCGCAACTGGGGCCAACGTCCTGACTTTC. The encoded protein is CASSSKDRGATGANVLTF.

This clone was seen just once. This rearrangement joins TRBV6-1 to TRBJ1-2; D is uncertain. This CDR3 region has 13 residues. With 3 bases removed from V and 8 bases from J, the gap between germline ends came to 13 bases. The germline V gene has CDR1 MNHNS and CDR2 SASEGT. Here the CDR3 reads CASSERNLNGYTF. In nucleotides, the CDR3 is TGTGCCAGCAGTGAGAGAAACCTCAACGGCTACACCTTC.